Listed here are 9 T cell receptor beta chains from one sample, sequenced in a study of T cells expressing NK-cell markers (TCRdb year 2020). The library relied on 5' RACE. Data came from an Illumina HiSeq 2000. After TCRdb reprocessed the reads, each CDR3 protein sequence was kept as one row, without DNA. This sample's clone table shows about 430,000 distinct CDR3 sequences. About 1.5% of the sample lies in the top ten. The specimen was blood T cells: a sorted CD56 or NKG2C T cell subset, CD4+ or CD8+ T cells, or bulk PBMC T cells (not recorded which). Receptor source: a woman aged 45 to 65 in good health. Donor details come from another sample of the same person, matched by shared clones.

The CDR3 spells CSVDRVLLNEQFF. V and J are TRBV29-1 and TRBJ2-1; TCRdb calls TRBD1, which cannot be checked without DNA. The CDR3 spans 13 residues. Germline CDR1 reads SQVTM; CDR2 reads ANQGSEA.

CDR3 region: CASSLRDSELFF. The V and J genes are TRBV7-9 and TRBJ1-4. The germline V gene encodes CDR1 SEHNR and CDR2 FQNEAQ (reference sequence). This CDR3 contains 12 residues.

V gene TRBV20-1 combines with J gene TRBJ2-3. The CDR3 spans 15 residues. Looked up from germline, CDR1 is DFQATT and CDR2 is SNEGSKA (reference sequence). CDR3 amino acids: CSARILAEYTDTQYF.

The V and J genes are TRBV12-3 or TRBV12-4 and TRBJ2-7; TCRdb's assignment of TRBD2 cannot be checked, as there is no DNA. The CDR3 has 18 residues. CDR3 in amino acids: CASSPWLAGGVGTYEQYF.

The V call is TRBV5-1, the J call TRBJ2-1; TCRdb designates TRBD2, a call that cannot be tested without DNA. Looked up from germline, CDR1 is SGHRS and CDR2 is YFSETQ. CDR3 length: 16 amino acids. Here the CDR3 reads CASSPLAGGQVNEQFF.

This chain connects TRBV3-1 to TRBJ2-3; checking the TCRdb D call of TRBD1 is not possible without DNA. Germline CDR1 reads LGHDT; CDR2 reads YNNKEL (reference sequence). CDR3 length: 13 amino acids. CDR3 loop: CASKGGSTDTQYF.

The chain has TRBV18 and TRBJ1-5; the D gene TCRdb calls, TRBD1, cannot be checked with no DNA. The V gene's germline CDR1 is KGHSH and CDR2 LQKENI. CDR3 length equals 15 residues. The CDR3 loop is CASSPGQGYNQPQHF.

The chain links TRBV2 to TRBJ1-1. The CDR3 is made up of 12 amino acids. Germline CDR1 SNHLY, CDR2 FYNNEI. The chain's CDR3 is CASSDSHTEAFF.

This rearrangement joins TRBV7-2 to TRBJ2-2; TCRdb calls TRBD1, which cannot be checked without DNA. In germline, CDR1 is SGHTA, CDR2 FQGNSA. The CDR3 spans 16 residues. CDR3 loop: CACSPLGHLNTGELFF.